The source of this TCR beta chain is a study of blood T cell repertoires in COVID-19. In the study overall: Material from acute and convalescent COVID-19 was sourced from the United States, Italy and Spain.

Authors' processing steps: Nucleated cell counts were estimated from reference gene primer amplification. Some clones are missing from TCRdb's copy, which holds only in-frame ones; the method was immunoSEQ multiplex PCR. V, J and clone size are taken as reported in that table, and D and trimming were inferred from the DNA itself. The sample has about 270,000 clones; about 90% are singletons. The germline V and J ends were trimmed by 6 bases and 0 bases, with 16 bases remaining between them. Germline lookup yields CDR1 SNHLY and CDR2 FYNNEI. The CDR3 length is 16 residues. Participants were aged about 18 to 95 years, lived in 24 US areas, and enrolled virtually.

J is TRBJ2-3 and V is TRBV2; the D gene is possibly TRBD2 (6 bases). The TCR comes from a woman in her twenties or thirties with acute COVID-19. The sample was PBMCs or T cells enriched from blood (not recorded which). CDR3 protein: CASRGDSRLSTDTQYF. The CDR3 DNA is TGTGCCAGCAGGGGGGACTCCCGGCTCAGCACAGATACGCAGTATTTT.